Following are 9 T cell receptor beta chains from one sample sequenced in a study of CD8+ T cells in alopecia areata. RNA extraction was followed by reverse transcription into cDNA, which acted as the sequencing template. Assay used: immunoSEQ multiplex PCR; TCRdb lists only in-frame clones, some missing. The sample lists about 130,000 clones; around three fifths were seen once. The sequenced sample was CD4+ T cells sorted from blood, obtained at week 0. These TCRs come from a human donor with alopecia areata.

This clone was seen a handful of times. The chain joins TRBV29-1 to TRBJ2-2, with TRBD2 as a possible D gene (6 bases). With 4 bases removed from V and 7 bases from J, the gap between germline ends came to 13 bases. Germline V gene data show CDR1 as SQVTM and CDR2 as ANQGSEA. The CDR3 runs 13 residues. CDR3 residues: CSVAETGGGELFF. The CDR3, as DNA: TGCAGCGTTGCCGAGACCGGGGGCGGGGAGCTGTTTTTT.

The chain couples TRBV5-1 to TRBJ2-1; 10 nucleotides match TRBD1. V was clipped by 1 base and J by 6 bases; unmatched bases: 4. This CDR3 has 15 residues. Germline V lookup: CDR1 SGHRS, CDR2 YFSETQ. The CDR3 nucleotides are TGCGCCAGCAGCTTGTTGGGACAGGGGCCCAATGAGCAGTTCTTC. It specifies CASSLLGQGPNEQFF.

This clone was detected only a few times. Written as DNA, the CDR3 is TGCGCCAGCAGCCAAGCCAGGGGCATGGGGGTCACATCTCGGGAGCAGTACTTC. It encodes CASSQARGMGVTSREQYF. V and J are TRBV4-1 and TRBJ2-7; tentatively, D is TRBD1 (6 bases). This CDR3 has 18 residues. Germline-derived CDR1 and CDR2 are MGHRA and YSYEKL. V dropped 1 base and J dropped 7 bases, with 26 bases sitting between them.

This clone has a single count. The rearrangement links TRBV7-9 to TRBJ2-7; possible D gene TRBD2, 6 bases. The germline gives CDR1 SEHNR, CDR2 FQNEAQ (reference sequence). CDR3 size: 16 residues. Trimming took off 1 base at V and 4 bases at J, with 17 bases between the two ends. This CDR3 is CASSLDGRSRAYEQYF. CDR3 nucleotides: TGTGCCAGCAGCTTAGACGGGAGATCCCGAGCTTACGAGCAGTACTTC.

A single count supports this clone. The CDR3 region has the DNA TGCGCCAGCAGCCCGCGGGTCTCCTCGGGGGCAGATACGCAGTATTTT. Amino acids: CASSPRVSSGADTQYF. The chain carries TRBV5-1 and TRBJ2-3; D may be TRBD2 (6 bases). The germline V gene encodes CDR1 SGHRS and CDR2 YFSETQ. The CDR3 contains 16 residues. The V end was cut by 4 bases, the J end by 4 bases, with 19 bases between.

The rearrangement links TRBV18 to TRBJ2-2, with 7 bases that match TRBD1. The CDR3 runs to 15 residues. The V segment lost 2 bases and the J segment 4 bases; nucleotides outside the gene matches: 4. The germline gives CDR1 KGHSH, CDR2 LQKENI. The CDR3 region has the DNA TGTGCCAGCTCACCAACGACAGGGTCCACCGGGGAGCTGTTTTTT. It encodes CASSPTTGSTGELFF.

For the CDR3, the DNA is TGTGCCAGCAGTTACGAGGCGAACACTGAAGCTTTCTTT. Translated, it gives CASSYEANTEAFF. The J gene is TRBJ1-1, the V gene TRBV6-5; D is undetermined. The CDR3 spans 13 residues. Germline V lookup: CDR1 MNHEY, CDR2 SVGAGI. Trimming shortened V by 2 bases and J by 1 base, and 5 bases separated the two germline ends.

The sample holds one count of this clone. J is TRBJ2-1 and V is TRBV7-2, with TRBD2 matching 9 bases. The CDR3 loop spans 16 amino acids. With V trimmed by 5 bases and J by 7 bases, 12 bases remained unmatched. Germline CDR1 reads SGHTA; CDR2 reads FQGNSA. Here the CDR3 DNA reads TGTGCCAGCAGCCCGGTTTCGAGCGGGGGGCTGAATGAGCAGTTCTTC. Translation gives CASSPVSSGGLNEQFF.

This clone came up a few times. The V call is TRBV7-9, the J call TRBJ1-3; D call uncertain. Trimming left V 3 bases short and J 1 base short, with 4 bases between. Germline-derived CDR1 and CDR2 are SEHNR and FQNEAQ (reference sequence). CDR3 length: 13 amino acids. CDR3 loop: CASSFGSGNTIYF. As DNA, the CDR3 is TGTGCCAGCAGCTTCGGTTCTGGAAACACCATATATTTT. The complete variable domain, with remaining parts taken from reference TRBV7-9 and TRBJ1-3, reads DTGVSQNPRHKITKRGQNVTFRCDPISEHNRLYWYRQTLGQGPEFLTYFQNEAQLEKSRLLSDRFSAERPKGSFSTLEIQRTEQGDSAMYLCASSFGSGNTIYFGEGSWLTVV.